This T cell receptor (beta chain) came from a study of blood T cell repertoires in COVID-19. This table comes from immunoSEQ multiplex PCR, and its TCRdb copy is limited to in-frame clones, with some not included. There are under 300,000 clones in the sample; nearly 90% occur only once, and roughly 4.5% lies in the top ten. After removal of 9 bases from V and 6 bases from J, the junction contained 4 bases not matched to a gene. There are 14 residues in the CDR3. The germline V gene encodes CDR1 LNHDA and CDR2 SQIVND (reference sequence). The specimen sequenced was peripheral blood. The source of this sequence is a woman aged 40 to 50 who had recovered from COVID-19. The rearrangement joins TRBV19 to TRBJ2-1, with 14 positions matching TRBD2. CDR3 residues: CASSGTSGSNEQFF. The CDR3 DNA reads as TGTGCCAGCTCCGGGACTAGCGGGAGCAATGAGCAGTTCTTC.